A single TCR beta chain is shown here with its context. The data were produced by immunoSEQ multiplex PCR, yet TCRdb's version contains in-frame clones alone and is incomplete. The table has more than 150,000 clones, approximately 93% seen once. The CDR3 contains 14 residues. The ends were cut back, 5 bases at V and 0 bases at J, with 5 bases in the middle. Germline V lookup: CDR1 SGHTA, CDR2 FQGNSA. These data come from a study of control samples from healthy donors and cancer patients. The sequence came from a man aged 45-65 years in good health. Sequencing was done on a sample of blood. The chain joins TRBV7-2 to TRBJ1-6; D is undetermined. The CDR3 protein is CASSGSSYNSPLHF. The CDR3 coding sequence is TGTGCCAGCAGCGGGAGCTCCTATAATTCACCCCTCCACTTT.